This TCR beta chain originates from a study of T-cell memory formation after mild COVID-19. Findings and limits, study-wide: Clones shrinking from day 15 to 85 showed even CD4/CD8 mixes; later expanders tilted CD4+. Memory from before infection featured some responding clones, which suggests cross-reactive memory joined. Contracting clones localized mainly to CM and EM when CD4+ and mainly to EMRA when CD8+. In second-wave clones peaking day 37, SARS-CoV-2 specificity remained unconfirmed.

Regarding this clonotype: Its antigen is still unknown.

The CDR3 sequence is 15 residues long. Germline V gene lookup returns CDR1 MNHEY and CDR2 SMNVEV (reference sequence). V was shortened by 3 bases and J by 1 base, with 9 bases between the two germline ends. TCRdb re-derived calls from the 5' RACE reads in MiXCR, one entry per CDR3 protein. The repertoire has a few hundred thousand distinct CDR3 sequences, 20% to 25% of them found once; the top ten carry roughly 9.7%. The receptor was isolated from an adult woman who had mild COVID-19 (a few samples of this study predate the infection). Cell type and time point are not known. Sequences were obtained from PBMCs or a T cell subset sorted from them (not recorded which). The chain is built from TRBV27 and TRBJ2-2; D is tentatively TRBD1 or TRBD2 (5 bases each). CDR3 region: CASSFGAVNTGELFF. The CDR3 nucleotides are TGTGCCAGCAGTTTCGGGGCGGTGAACACCGGGGAGCTGTTTTTT.